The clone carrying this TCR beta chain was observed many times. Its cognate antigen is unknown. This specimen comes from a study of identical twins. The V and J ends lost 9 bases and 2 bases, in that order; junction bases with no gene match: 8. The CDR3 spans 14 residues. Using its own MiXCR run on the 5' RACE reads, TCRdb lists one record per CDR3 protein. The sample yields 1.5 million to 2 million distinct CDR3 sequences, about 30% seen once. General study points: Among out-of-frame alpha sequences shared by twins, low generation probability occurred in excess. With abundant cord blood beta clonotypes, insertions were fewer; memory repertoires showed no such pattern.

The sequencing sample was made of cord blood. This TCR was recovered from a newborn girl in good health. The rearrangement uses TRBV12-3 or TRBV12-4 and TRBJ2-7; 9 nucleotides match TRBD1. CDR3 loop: CASTKGQGPYEQYF. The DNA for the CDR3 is TGTGCCAGTACAAAGGGACAGGGACCCTACGAGCAGTACTTC.